The next 24 T cell receptor beta chains were all read from a single sample in a study of blood T cell repertoires in COVID-19. The protocol was immunoSEQ multiplex PCR, while the TCRdb copy is restricted to in-frame clones and leaves out a portion. The repertoire holds 68,000 or so clones, with roughly 87% as singletons. The specimen sequenced was peripheral blood. The source of these receptors is a man over 45 with COVID-19, enrolled during active disease.

The chain has TRBV6-6 and TRBJ2-3; TRBD2 matches 10 bases. Germline trimming cut 5 bases from V and 3 bases from J; bases unmatched to any gene: 5. The length of the CDR3 is 15 residues. Germline CDR1 and CDR2: MNHNY and SVGAGI (reference sequence). The CDR3 nucleotides read TGTGCCAGCAGTCCTAGCGGGAGCAAGACAGATACGCAGTATTTT. It encodes CASSPSGSKTDTQYF.

Only one count was recorded for this clone. V usage is TRBV29-1 and J usage is TRBJ2-7, with TRBD2 identical over 11 bases. The CDR3 has 13 residues. The J segment lost 6 bases and the V segment lost 4 bases, leaving 5 bases of the junction unmatched. CDR1 and CDR2 (germline): SQVTM, ANQGSEA. Here the CDR3 reads CSVAIAGGGEQYF. Here the CDR3 DNA reads TGCAGCGTTGCGATAGCGGGAGGGGGCGAGCAGTACTTC.

The chain employs TRBV29-1 and TRBJ2-3; 13 positions agree with TRBD2. Trimming cost V 6 bases and J 5 bases; bases outside gene matches: 8. CDR3 size: 15 residues. CDR1 and CDR2 from the germline V gene are SQVTM and ANQGSEA. The CDR3 coding sequence is TGCAGCGTCAGAACTAGCGGGAGGGCCTTAGATACGCAGTATTTT. This encodes CSVRTSGRALDTQYF.

CDR3 nucleotides: TGTGCCAGCAGCCACGGACTAGCGGGAATCAAGCAGTACTTC. It yields the protein CASSHGLAGIKQYF. The chain uses TRBV3-1 (or the pseudogene TRBV3-2) and TRBJ2-7; 12 bases agree with TRBD2. Trimming at V came to 3 bases and at J to 8 bases, leaving 5 bases not matched to a gene. There are 14 residues in the CDR3. The V gene's germline CDR1 is LGHDT and CDR2 YNNKEL (reference sequence).

The rearrangement uses TRBV7-2 and TRBJ1-2; D is unclear. The CDR3 covers 13 residues. The ends were cut back, 4 bases at V and 2 bases at J, with 8 bases in the middle. The V gene's germline CDR1 is SGHTA and CDR2 FQGNSA. CDR3 nucleotides: TGTGCCAGCAGCTCGGAGGTCAACTATGGCTACACCTTC. This codes for CASSSEVNYGYTF.

The J gene is TRBJ1-2, the V gene TRBV28, with D unresolved. V lost 6 bases to trimming and J lost 4 bases, with 21 bases between them. The CDR3 extends over 16 amino acids. Looked up from germline, CDR1 is MDHEN and CDR2 is SYDVKM. In DNA, the CDR3 is TGTGCCAGCAGCCCAAGAGGAAATTTGGTCGGCTATGGCTACACCTTC. It specifies CASSPRGNLVGYGYTF.

This sequence joins TRBV3-1 (or the pseudogene TRBV3-2) and TRBJ2-3; 7 bases align to TRBD2. V gave up 1 base and J gave up 4 bases; unmatched junction bases: 5. The CDR3 is made up of 15 amino acids. Germline CDR1 LGHDT, CDR2 YNNKEL (reference sequence). CDR3: CASSQGGGRADTQYF. DNA of the CDR3: TGTGCCAGCAGCCAAGGGGGCGGGAGAGCAGATACGCAGTATTTT.

J is TRBJ2-2 and V is TRBV12-3 or TRBV12-4; D might be TRBD2 (5 bases). The CDR3 has 13 residues. Trimming took 5 bases from V and 9 from J, leaving 13 bases between them. This chain's CDR3 is CASSLGLAWELFF. The DNA for the CDR3 is TGTGCCAGCAGTCTTGGATTAGCGTGGGAGCTGTTTTTT.

This clone showed up just once. This sequence joins TRBV29-1 and TRBJ2-7, with 8 bases fitting TRBD2. Germline-derived CDR1 and CDR2 are SQVTM and ANQGSEA. This CDR3 contains 14 residues. With V trimmed by 6 bases and J by 2 bases, 9 bases remained unmatched. The CDR3 here is CSVAAAGGPYEQYF. CDR3 sequence (DNA): TGCAGCGTCGCCGCTGCGGGGGGTCCCTACGAGCAGTACTTC.

The chain is built from TRBV7-7 and TRBJ2-1; no definite D call. Trimming removed 5 bases at V and 0 bases at J, with 20 bases between. Germline V gene data show CDR1 as SSHAT and CDR2 as FNYEAQ (reference sequence). The CDR3 has 18 residues. CDR3 nucleotides: TGTGCCAGCAGCAAACAACCGCTGGGCCCGAGCTCCTACAATGAGCAGTTCTTC. Translation gives CASSKQPLGPSSYNEQFF.

V and J are TRBV5-1 and TRBJ1-1; a possible D gene is TRBD1 (6 bases). Per germline, CDR1 SGHRS and CDR2 YFSETQ. Trimming shortened V by 2 bases and J by 1 base, and 15 bases separated the two germline ends. The CDR3 runs to 16 residues. CDR3 in DNA: TGCGCCAGCAGCTTTGGGGCGGGGGGCCGGAACACTGAAGCTTTCTTT. It specifies CASSFGAGGRNTEAFF.

The rearrangement links TRBV5-4 to TRBJ2-7, with 8 bases fitting TRBD1. The germline gives CDR1 SGHNT, CDR2 YYREEE (reference sequence). V was pared by 1 base and J by 3 bases, with 6 bases of the junction left unmatched. The CDR3 length is 15 residues. The CDR3 DNA reads TGTGCCAGCAGCTTGACCCCCACAGGGGGCTACGAGCAGTACTTC. This gives the protein CASSLTPTGGYEQYF.

The chain links TRBV14 to TRBJ2-1; 11 nucleotides line up with TRBD2. The germline CDR1 and CDR2 sequences are SGHDN and FVKESK. The CDR3 length is 15 residues. Trimming cost V 2 bases and J 7 bases; bases outside gene matches: 4. This chain's CDR3 is CASSQTSGSNNEQFF. The CDR3 DNA reads TGTGCCAGCAGCCAAACTAGCGGGAGTAATAATGAGCAGTTCTTC.

The chain links TRBV5-1 to TRBJ1-1; 8 nucleotides match TRBD1. V gave up 0 bases and J gave up 9 bases; unmatched junction bases: 13. Germline CDR1 and CDR2: SGHRS and YFSETQ. The CDR3 is 16 amino acids. The CDR3 loop is CASSLGGGQARSQAFF. CDR3 coding DNA: TGCGCCAGCAGCTTGGGGGGGGGACAGGCCAGATCCCAAGCTTTCTTT. The full variable domain, rest sourced from reference TRBV5-1 and TRBJ1-1, is KAGVTQTPRYLIKTRGQQVTLSCSPISGHRSVSWYQQTPGQGLQFLFEYFSETQRNKGNFPGRFSGRQFSNSRSEMNVSTLELGDSALYLCASSLGGGQARSQAFFGQGTRLTVV.

The count of this clone is one. V gene TRBV4-1 combines with J gene TRBJ1-4; D perhaps matches TRBD1 (5 bases). Trimming removed 1 base at V and 8 bases at J, with 14 bases between. The CDR3 sequence is 15 residues long. In germline, CDR1 is MGHRA, CDR2 YSYEKL. CDR3 loop: CASSQVTGGGEKLFF. In DNA form, the CDR3 reads TGCGCCAGCAGCCAAGTAACAGGTGGTGGCGAAAAACTGTTTTTT.

This clone was seen a few times. V gene TRBV18 combines with J gene TRBJ1-4; 8 bases line up with TRBD1. The germline gives CDR1 KGHSH, CDR2 LQKENI. The CDR3 extends over 16 amino acids. The trim removed 3 bases at V and 4 bases at J, leaving 7 bases unmatched. The CDR3 DNA sequence: TGTGCCAGCTCACCCTCCCAGGGGGCGAGTAATGAAAAACTGTTTTTT. It encodes CASSPSQGASNEKLFF.

The rearrangement uses TRBV7-2 and TRBJ1-1; weak D call: TRBD1 (6 bases). The germline CDR1 and CDR2 sequences are SGHTA and FQGNSA. This CDR3 is 14 amino acids long. Trimming removed 3 bases from V and 5 bases from J, with 13 bases in between. DNA for the CDR3: TGTGCCAGCAGCTTTACCACAGGGTTGACTGAAGCTTTCTTT. Translating gives CASSFTTGLTEAFF.

This sequence joins TRBV7-2 and TRBJ2-3; 8 bases fit TRBD2. The CDR3 totals 15 residues. In germline, CDR1 is SGHTA, CDR2 FQGNSA. The J segment lost 4 bases and the V segment lost 0 bases, leaving 3 bases of the junction unmatched. CDR3 bases: TGTGCCAGCAGCTTAGCTCTAGCGGGTGCAGATACGCAGTATTTT. As protein: CASSLALAGADTQYF.

This clone was observed a few times. The V call is TRBV28, the J call TRBJ2-5; D is perhaps TRBD2 (7 bases). V dropped 5 bases and J dropped 0 bases, with 13 bases sitting between them. Per the germline V gene, CDR1 is MDHEN and CDR2 is SYDVKM. CDR3 length: 15 residues. CDR3 sequence reads: CASSIGGGYQETQYF. The CDR3, as DNA: TGTGCCAGCAGTATAGGGGGGGGTTACCAAGAGACCCAGTACTTC.

This chain links TRBV7-9 with TRBJ2-5, with 8 bases matching TRBD1. The V segment lost 1 base and the J segment 4 bases; nucleotides outside the gene matches: 5. The CDR3 length is 15 residues. The germline gives CDR1 SEHNR, CDR2 FQNEAQ (reference sequence). The CDR3 region is CASSLGGGTGETQYF. Written as DNA, the CDR3 is TGTGCCAGCAGCTTAGGGGGCGGGACAGGAGAGACCCAGTACTTC.

V usage is TRBV4-3 and J usage is TRBJ2-1; weak D call: TRBD1 (6 bases). The CDR3 is made up of 15 amino acids. The V gene's germline CDR1 is LGHNA and CDR2 YSLEER. With 0 bases removed from V and 7 bases from J, the gap between germline ends came to 13 bases. CDR3 protein: CASSQEQGRGNEQFF. CDR3 nucleotide sequence: TGCGCCAGCAGCCAAGAACAGGGAAGGGGTAATGAGCAGTTCTTC.

V and J are TRBV5-1 and TRBJ2-1; D possibly corresponds to TRBD1 (6 bases). Trimming cost V 4 bases and J 0 bases, with 11 bases left between them. Germline CDR1 reads SGHRS; CDR2 reads YFSETQ. This CDR3 contains 15 residues. The CDR3 sequence: CASSPTDSSYNEQFF. CDR3 DNA: TGCGCCAGCAGCCCAACGGACAGCTCCTACAATGAGCAGTTCTTC.

V usage is TRBV7-9 and J usage is TRBJ2-2; 9 nucleotides align to TRBD2. There are 16 residues in the CDR3. V gave up 1 base and J gave up 4 bases; unmatched junction bases: 4. The germline V gene encodes CDR1 SEHNR and CDR2 FQNEAQ (reference sequence). The CDR3 DNA reads as TGTGCCAGCAGCTTAGGCAATAGCGGGGGCACCGGGGAGCTGTTTTTT. Protein product: CASSLGNSGGTGELFF.

This sequence joins TRBV6-6 and TRBJ1-2; 8 bases match TRBD1. The CDR3 extends over 14 amino acids. From germline, CDR1 is MNHNY and CDR2 SVGAGI (reference sequence). Trimming removed 6 bases from V and 7 bases from J; junction bases left unmatched: 10. CDR3 sequence (DNA): TGTGCCAGCAGCCCGGACAGGGAGTTTTCTGGCTACACCTTC. This sequence encodes CASSPDREFSGYTF.